Listed below are T cell receptor beta chains from one sample, sequenced in a study of PD-1 blockade in classical Hodgkin lymphoma. Generated by immunoSEQ multiplex PCR, the TCRdb table keeps only in-frame clones and is missing some. The profile covers 35,000 to 50,000 clones, with less than 75% appearing a single time and about 3.4% taken by the ten largest. Specimen: peripheral blood mononuclear cells (PBMCs), collected before the fourth cycle of nivolumab. These receptors were obtained from a human donor with classical Hodgkin lymphoma. The CDR3 runs from the conserved cysteine through the conserved F or W.

j_gene: TRBJ1-5
len: 15
v_gene: TRBV6-1
CDR3aa: CASLRGQDSNQPQHF

j_gene: TRBJ1-4
len: 15
v_gene: TRBV5-1
CDR3aa: CASSLSGAGREKLFF

j_gene: TRBJ1-1
len: 10
v_gene: TRBV30
CDR3aa: CAFVWTEAFF

j_gene: TRBJ2-7
len: 14
v_gene: TRBV30
CDR3aa: CAWSGGTLSYEQYF

j_gene: TRBJ2-3
len: 13
v_gene: TRBV6-4
CDR3aa: CASSGELTDTQYF

j_gene: TRBJ2-5
len: 14
v_gene: TRBV28
CDR3aa: CASSLEVGEETQYF

j_gene: TRBJ2-3
len: 17
v_gene: TRBV13
CDR3aa: CASSFRRGVPSTDTQYF

j_gene: TRBJ2-1
len: 14
v_gene: TRBV30
CDR3aa: CAWSVGLAGDEQFF

j_gene: TRBJ2-7
len: 15
v_gene: TRBV6-1
CDR3aa: CASSVQAGVLDEQYF

j_gene: TRBJ2-3
len: 16
v_gene: TRBV7-2
CDR3aa: CASSSEATPSTDTQYF

j_gene: TRBJ1-1
len: 14
v_gene: TRBV7-8
CDR3aa: CASSSPRGDTEAFF

j_gene: TRBJ1-2
len: 12
v_gene: TRBV2
CDR3aa: CASRVQGDGYTF

j_gene: TRBJ2-2
len: 15
v_gene: TRBV6-5
CDR3aa: CASSYSGLNTGELFF

j_gene: TRBJ2-1
len: 16
v_gene: TRBV9
CDR3aa: CASSPGLAGGRNEQFF

j_gene: TRBJ1-2
len: 16
v_gene: TRBV11-2
CDR3aa: CASSLGYGTGGYGYTF

j_gene: TRBJ2-1
len: 15
v_gene: TRBV28
CDR3aa: CASSTAGTGGNEQFF

j_gene: TRBJ1-1
len: 16
v_gene: TRBV28
CDR3aa: CASSITGPRGNTEAFF

j_gene: TRBJ1-3
len: 16
v_gene: TRBV10-2
CDR3aa: CASSESRAGLGNTIYF

j_gene: TRBJ2-2
len: 15
v_gene: TRBV27
CDR3aa: CASSLSAGVTGELFF

j_gene: TRBJ2-3
len: 14
v_gene: TRBV18
CDR3aa: CASSPARSTDTQYF

j_gene: TRBJ2-3
len: 15
v_gene: TRBV9
CDR3aa: CASSVKPVSTDTQYF

j_gene: TRBJ2-3
len: 16
v_gene: TRBV5-1
CDR3aa: CASSLQLAGSTDTQYF

j_gene: TRBJ1-2
len: 17
v_gene: TRBV19
CDR3aa: CASSIHRDRPANYGYTF

j_gene: TRBJ1-3
len: 14
v_gene: TRBV5-5
CDR3aa: CASSLEPSGNTIYF

j_gene: TRBJ2-3
len: 13
v_gene: TRBV7-9
CDR3aa: CASSLVETDTQYF

j_gene: TRBJ2-4
len: 16
v_gene: TRBV19
CDR3aa: CASSIGPVIAKNIQYF

j_gene: TRBJ2-7
len: 15
v_gene: TRBV28
CDR3aa: CASSKPGQRVYEQYF

j_gene: TRBJ2-7
len: 15
v_gene: TRBV6-5
CDR3aa: CASSQTSGALGEQYF

j_gene: TRBJ2-1
len: 17
v_gene: TRBV15
CDR3aa: CATSPRREAGRHNEQFF

j_gene: TRBJ1-1
len: 15
v_gene: TRBV5-4
CDR3aa: CASSTSDRGGTEAFF

j_gene: TRBJ1-3
len: 13
v_gene: TRBV30
CDR3aa: CAWRSGNRNTIYF

j_gene: TRBJ2-1
len: 12
v_gene: TRBV7-9
CDR3aa: CASSPQGNEQFF

j_gene: TRBJ2-5
len: 15
v_gene: TRBV6-1
CDR3aa: CASSRPTGVQETQYF

j_gene: TRBJ2-5
len: 16
v_gene: TRBV9
CDR3aa: CASSVGPRGGGETQYF

j_gene: TRBJ1-6
len: 15
v_gene: TRBV7-9
CDR3aa: CASSLDDRDNSPLHF

j_gene: TRBJ1-6
len: 16
v_gene: TRBV7-2
CDR3aa: CASNLRPRGSSSPLHF

j_gene: TRBJ1-5
len: 15
v_gene: TRBV11-2
CDR3aa: CASSLSGGGREAQHF

j_gene: TRBJ2-5
len: 12
v_gene: TRBV27
CDR3aa: CASSFASGTQYF

j_gene: TRBJ2-4
len: 14
v_gene: TRBV5-5
CDR3aa: CASRSIGTSHIQYF

j_gene: TRBJ2-6
len: 17
v_gene: TRBV21-1
CDR3aa: CASSKGQGASGANVLTF

j_gene: TRBJ1-4
len: 14
v_gene: TRBV6-6
CDR3aa: CASSYEAGGGKLFF

j_gene: TRBJ2-7
len: 15
v_gene: TRBV19
CDR3aa: CASSKVGLSIYEQYF

j_gene: TRBJ1-2
len: 15
v_gene: TRBV7-9
CDR3aa: CASSSDRGQGYGYTF

j_gene: TRBJ2-5
len: 16
v_gene: TRBV5-1
CDR3aa: CASSPLPRGREETQYF

j_gene: TRBJ1-1
len: 12
v_gene: TRBV21-1
CDR3aa: CAKGMTGPEAFF

j_gene: TRBJ1-2
len: 14
v_gene: TRBV9
CDR3aa: CASSLGTGGRGYTF

j_gene: TRBJ1-4
len: 12
v_gene: TRBV28
CDR3aa: CASNRGNEKLFF

j_gene: TRBJ2-7
len: 14
v_gene: TRBV7-2
CDR3aa: CASSFTGGNYEQYF

j_gene: TRBJ2-5
len: 16
v_gene: TRBV18
CDR3aa: CASSPSGGQYQETQYF

j_gene: TRBJ2-5
len: 11
v_gene: TRBV20-1
CDR3aa: CSAQGAETQYF

j_gene: TRBJ2-3
len: 13
v_gene: TRBV10-3
CDR3aa: CASRAGGVDTQYF

j_gene: TRBJ2-5
len: 14
v_gene: TRBV5-8
CDR3aa: CASSRLGGLETQYF

j_gene: TRBJ2-5
len: 14
v_gene: TRBV6-1
CDR3aa: CASSLLAGQETQYF